The 2 T cell receptor beta chains presented below share a single source sample, sequenced in a study of T cell responses to AZD1222 COVID-19 vaccine. Method: immunoSEQ multiplex PCR; TCRdb's copy keeps in-frame clones and lacks some. The sample lists more than 95,000 clones, 75% to 90% occurring once. The sequencing used peripheral blood, collected 28 days after the second AZD1222 dose. The receptors come from an adult who received the AZD1222 COVID-19 vaccine.

V gene TRBV19 combines with J gene TRBJ2-7, with 9 bases matching TRBD2. The V gene end was trimmed by 2 bases and the J gene end by 3 bases; junction bases not matched to a gene: 5. This CDR3 spans 15 amino acids. From germline, CDR1 is LNHDA and CDR2 SQIVND (reference sequence). The CDR3 is CASSIRAGGLYEQYF. CDR3 nucleotides: TGTGCCAGTAGTATACGAGCGGGGGGCCTCTACGAGCAGTACTTC.

The chain couples TRBV11-3 to TRBJ1-3; D unresolved. Germline V gives CDR1 SGHNT, CDR2 YENEEA. Trimming took 5 bases from V and 0 from J, leaving 11 bases between them. This CDR3 region has 15 residues. The CDR3: CASSPDGNSGNTIYF. CDR3 bases: TGTGCCAGCAGCCCGGACGGAAACTCTGGAAACACCATATATTTT.